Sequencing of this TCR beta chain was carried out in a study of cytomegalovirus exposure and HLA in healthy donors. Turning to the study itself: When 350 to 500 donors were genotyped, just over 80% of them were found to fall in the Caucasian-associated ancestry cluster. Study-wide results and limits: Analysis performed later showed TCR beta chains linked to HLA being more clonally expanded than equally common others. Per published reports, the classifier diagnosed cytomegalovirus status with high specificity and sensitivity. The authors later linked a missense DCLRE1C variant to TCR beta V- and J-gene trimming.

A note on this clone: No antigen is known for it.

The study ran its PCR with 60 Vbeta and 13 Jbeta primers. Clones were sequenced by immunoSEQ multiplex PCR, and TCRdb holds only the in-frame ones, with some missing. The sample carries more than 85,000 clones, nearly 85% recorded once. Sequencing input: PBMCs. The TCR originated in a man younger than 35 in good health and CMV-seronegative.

CDR3 nucleotide sequence: TGCGCCAGCAACCGAGCGGGAGTAAGGCTGAACACCGGGGAGCTGTTTTTT. Protein product: CASNRAGVRLNTGELFF. The chain combines TRBV5-1 with TRBJ2-2; 8 bases match TRBD2. Unmatched junction bases numbered 11, after V lost 6 bases and J lost 1 base. This CDR3 is 17 amino acids long. The germline gives CDR1 SGHRS, CDR2 YFSETQ.